The TCR beta chain under discussion was sequenced for a study of CD4+ T cells in melanoma (dated by TCRdb to the early 2020s). Regarding the complete study: The study examined neoantigen-specific CD4+ T cells in human melanoma. On the study overall, not on this receptor specifically: According to the report, neoantigen-specific CD4+ T cells in melanoma displayed diverse differentiation states. The report described a correlation between neoantigen-specific CD4+ T cells and the function of CD8+ T cells, macrophages and B cells.

The donors were people with melanoma. From the cysteine up to the phenylalanine, the CDR3 has a length of 14 residues. Only the CDR3 portion is preserved as DNA: 42 bases, with reading frame beginning at the first base. The germline V gene provides CDR1 SNHLY and CDR2 FYNNEI. V loses 6 bases of germline sequence and J loses 2 bases, and the interval between the two ends is 14 bases. The receptor library was made with the immunoSEQ multiplex PCR assay. TCRdb took this table from immuneACCESS and kept in-frame rearrangements with V and J called. Such tables lack part of the clones; where checked against another copy, unresolved V genes explain under half of the gap, and the rest is unexplained. For this sample there are some 12,000 clones; approximately 72% appear just once. Clones ranked in the top ten supply approximately 9% of the sample. A note on this clone: No antigen is known for it. Base qualities are not at hand, and no much larger clone is one base apart.

This receptor chain uses TRBV2 and TRBJ2-7; the D segment could be TRBD1, given 5 matching bases. Material: cells from a culture (not recorded whether cultured in vitro). This receptor was taken from a human donor with melanoma. The CDR3 is CASRTDNSPYEQYF. The DNA reads as follows: TGTGCCAGCAGGACAGACAATTCCCCCTACGAGCAGTACTTC. This CDR3, with the reference TRBV2 and TRBJ2-7 proteins standing in past its ends, gives the full variable domain EPEVTQTPSHQVTQMGQEVILRCVPISNHLYFYWYRQILGQKVEFLVSFYNNEISEKSEIFDDQFSVERPDGSNFTLKIRSTKLEDSAMYFCASRTDNSPYEQYFGPGTRLTVT.